The T cell receptor beta chain under discussion was sequenced for a study of blood T cell repertoires in COVID-19. Across the whole study: Sites in the United States, Italy and Spain provided acute and convalescent COVID-19 samples. PBMCs, B-cell-depleted T cells, or T cells were the source of the cDNA or gDNA that made up the material.

V lost 3 bases and J 4 bases, leaving 12 bases between the germline ends. The length of the CDR3 is 14 residues. Germline V CDR1 and CDR2: PRHDT, FYEKMQ (reference sequence). Seattle cases were enrolled at active infection and followed longitudinally. As handled by the study authors: Using reference gene primer amplification, nucleated cell counts were estimated. Clones were sequenced by immunoSEQ multiplex PCR, and TCRdb holds only the in-frame ones, with some missing. The V and J calls and the clone size are those of that table, but D and trimming were determined from the DNA. The repertoire has approximately 200,000 clones, roughly 94% of them found once; the top ten carry 0.76%.

The gene calls are TRBV13 and TRBJ1-2; TRBD1 is a possible D gene (6 bases). This clonotype was sampled from a man under 40 with COVID-19, enrolled during active disease. The sample taken for sequencing was peripheral blood. CDR3 DNA sequence: TGTGCCAGCAGCTTGAGGGAACAGGGCTATGGCTACACCTTC. Translating it yields CASSLREQGYGYTF.